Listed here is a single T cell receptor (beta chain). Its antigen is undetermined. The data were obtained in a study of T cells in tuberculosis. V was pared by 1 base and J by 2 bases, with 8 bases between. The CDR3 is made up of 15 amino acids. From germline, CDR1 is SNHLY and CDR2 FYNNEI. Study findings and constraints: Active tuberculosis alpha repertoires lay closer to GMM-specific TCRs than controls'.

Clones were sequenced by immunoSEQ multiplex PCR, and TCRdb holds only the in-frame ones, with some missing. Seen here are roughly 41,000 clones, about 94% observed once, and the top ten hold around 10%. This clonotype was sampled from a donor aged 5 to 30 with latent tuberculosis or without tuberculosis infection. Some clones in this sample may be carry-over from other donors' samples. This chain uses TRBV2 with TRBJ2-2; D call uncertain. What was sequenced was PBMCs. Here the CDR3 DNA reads TGTGCCAGCAGTGAAGTGATCAGTAACACCGGGGAGCTGTTTTTT. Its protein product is CASSEVISNTGELFF.